Listed below are T cell receptor beta chains from one sample, sequenced in a study of neurological immune-mediated disorders. A single record per CDR3 protein comes from TCRdb applying MiXCR to the 5' RACE reads. The sample consists of 45,000 or so distinct CDR3 sequences, more than 5% of them appearing once. Sequenced input: CD4+ T cells from blood. These receptors were obtained from a woman aged 40 to 55 in good health. CDR3s include the opening cysteine and the closing phenylalanine or tryptophan. The D gene is left open where the match is weak. Size is stated as how often the clone was seen (once, few, many) or a class if it is expanded.

j_call: TRBJ1-1
v_call: TRBV15
clone_size: many
d_call: NA
cdr3_nt: TGTGCCACCAGCAGACAGCCATACACTGAAGCTTTCTTT
cdr3_aa: CATSRQPYTEAFF

j_call: TRBJ1-2
v_call: TRBV20-1
clone_size: many
d_call: NA
cdr3_nt: TGCAGTGCTAGCCCTGTGGCAGACCTAAACTATGGCTACACCTTC
cdr3_aa: CSASPVADLNYGYTF

j_call: TRBJ2-5
v_call: TRBV6-5
clone_size: many
d_call: TRBD2
cdr3_nt: TGTGCCAGCAGTTACTCGACTAGCAGACAAGAGACCCAGTACTTC
cdr3_aa: CASSYSTSRQETQYF

j_call: TRBJ1-2
v_call: TRBV12-3/TRBV12-4
clone_size: many
d_call: TRBD1
cdr3_nt: TGTGCCAGCATGACAGGGCTTAACTATGGCTACACCTTC
cdr3_aa: CASMTGLNYGYTF

j_call: TRBJ2-2
v_call: TRBV7-8
clone_size: many
d_call: NA
cdr3_nt: TGTGCCAGCAGCTTAGCGCAAATAGGAGGTACCGGGGAGCTGTTTTTT
cdr3_aa: CASSLAQIGGTGELFF

j_call: TRBJ2-5
v_call: TRBV7-2
clone_size: many
d_call: TRBD1
cdr3_nt: TGTGCCAGCAGCTTAGGGTCAGGGGGAGAGACCCAGTACTTC
cdr3_aa: CASSLGSGGETQYF

j_call: TRBJ1-2
v_call: TRBV3-1
clone_size: many
d_call: TRBD1
cdr3_nt: TGTGCCAGCAGCCTACGGGACAGGGGTGGCTATGGCTACACCTTC
cdr3_aa: CASSLRDRGGYGYTF

j_call: TRBJ1-1
v_call: TRBV27
clone_size: many
d_call: NA
cdr3_nt: TGTGCCAGCAGTTTCGGGACTGGACGGTTAGGGAACACTGAAGCTTTCTTT
cdr3_aa: CASSFGTGRLGNTEAFF

j_call: TRBJ2-1
v_call: TRBV5-1
clone_size: many
d_call: NA
cdr3_nt: TGCGCCAGCAGCTTGCCCGACAGTACCTACAATGAGCAGTTCTTC
cdr3_aa: CASSLPDSTYNEQFF

j_call: TRBJ2-3
v_call: TRBV29-1
clone_size: many
d_call: NA
cdr3_nt: TGCAGCGTTCTACAGGGCGGCACAGATACGCAGTATTTT
cdr3_aa: CSVLQGGTDTQYF

j_call: TRBJ1-2
v_call: TRBV11-2
clone_size: many
d_call: NA
cdr3_nt: TGTGCCAGCAGCTTGCCAACAGGGACTGGCTACACCTTC
cdr3_aa: CASSLPTGTGYTF

j_call: TRBJ1-1
v_call: TRBV12-3/TRBV12-4
clone_size: many
d_call: NA
cdr3_nt: TGTGCCAGCAGTTTTTGGGGAAGGAACACTGAAGCTTTCTTT
cdr3_aa: CASSFWGRNTEAFF

j_call: TRBJ2-1
v_call: TRBV10-3
clone_size: many
d_call: TRBD2
cdr3_nt: TGTGCCATCAAAGAGGGAGGGTCGGATTACAATGAGCAGTTCTTC
cdr3_aa: CAIKEGGSDYNEQFF

j_call: TRBJ2-2
v_call: TRBV12-3/TRBV12-4
clone_size: many
d_call: NA
cdr3_nt: TGTGCCAGCTACGTGGGAGCCGACGCCGGGGAGCTGTTTTTT
cdr3_aa: CASYVGADAGELFF

j_call: TRBJ2-7
v_call: TRBV5-1
clone_size: many
d_call: NA
cdr3_nt: TGCGCCAGCAGCCCCATTACAGGGTTGGGTTACGAGCAGTACTTC
cdr3_aa: CASSPITGLGYEQYF

j_call: TRBJ2-5
v_call: TRBV5-1
clone_size: many
d_call: NA
cdr3_nt: TGCGCCAGCAGCTTGTTGGGGGACCAAGAGACCCAGTACTTC
cdr3_aa: CASSLLGDQETQYF

j_call: TRBJ2-1
v_call: TRBV5-1
clone_size: many
d_call: NA
cdr3_nt: TGCGCCAGCAGCGCAGGGATCTACAATGAGCAGTTCTTC
cdr3_aa: CASSAGIYNEQFF

j_call: TRBJ2-2
v_call: TRBV5-1
clone_size: many
d_call: TRBD1
cdr3_nt: TGCGCCAGCAGCTTTCAGGGGGCCGACGCCGGGGAGCTGTTTTTT
cdr3_aa: CASSFQGADAGELFF

j_call: TRBJ2-7
v_call: TRBV7-2
clone_size: many
d_call: NA
cdr3_nt: TGTGCCAGCAGCTTCGCTAACGGAGAGCAGTACTTC
cdr3_aa: CASSFANGEQYF

j_call: TRBJ2-7
v_call: TRBV7-2
clone_size: many
d_call: TRBD1
cdr3_nt: TGTGCCAGCAGCGTAACCGGGACAGACCTTTACGAGCAGTACTTC
cdr3_aa: CASSVTGTDLYEQYF

j_call: TRBJ2-2
v_call: TRBV29-1
clone_size: many
d_call: TRBD2
cdr3_nt: TGCAGCGTTGAAAAAGGGCGGGGGGCTTCGAACACCGGGGAGCTGTTTTTT
cdr3_aa: CSVEKGRGASNTGELFF

j_call: TRBJ2-1
v_call: TRBV10-2
clone_size: many
d_call: NA
cdr3_nt: TGCGCCAGGAAACCCCCAGAGCAGTTCTTC
cdr3_aa: CARKPPEQFF

j_call: TRBJ2-3
v_call: TRBV5-1
clone_size: many
d_call: TRBD2
cdr3_nt: TGCGCCAGCAGCTTGGAAAGCGGGAGTACAGATACGCAGTATTTT
cdr3_aa: CASSLESGSTDTQYF

j_call: TRBJ1-1
v_call: TRBV20-1
clone_size: many
d_call: NA
cdr3_nt: TGCAGTGCTAGAGACCTACGGAGAGGGAACACTGAAGCTTTCTTT
cdr3_aa: CSARDLRRGNTEAFF

j_call: TRBJ2-1
v_call: TRBV4-2
clone_size: many
d_call: TRBD2
cdr3_nt: TGTGCCAGCAGCCAAGAAGGACTAGCGGAACTCCGAAACAATGAGCAGTTCTTC
cdr3_aa: CASSQEGLAELRNNEQFF